Reported below is one T cell receptor (beta chain). Its antigen is as yet unknown. This specimen belongs to a study of regulatory dendritic cells for organ transplantation. Regarding the study as a whole: Regulatory dendritic cells appeared to expand memory CD8+ clones less than mature ones. Alloreactive memory CD8+ T cell pools varied considerably between individuals.

Method: immunoSEQ multiplex PCR; TCRdb's copy keeps in-frame clones and lacks some. The sample has tens of thousands of clones, roughly 80% seen once. Trimming pared 2 bases from V and 2 bases from J, leaving 13 bases between. Germline lookup yields CDR1 SNHLY and CDR2 FYNNEI. This CDR3 region has 15 residues. FACS sorted CD4+ or CD8+ T cells into CD45RA+ naive and CD45RO+ memory. The specimen sequenced was naive CD4+ T cells from blood. Subset given: CD45RA+ naive T cells. The J gene is TRBJ2-7, the V gene TRBV2; D is undetermined. This receptor was obtained from a human donor in good health. The CDR3 DNA reads TGTGCCAGCAGTGAAATTTCTTACTCCGCCTACGAGCAGTACTTC. Its protein product is CASSEISYSAYEQYF. Variable domain in full (rest from reference TRBV2 and TRBJ2-7): EPEVTQTPSHQVTQMGQEVILRCVPISNHLYFYWYRQILGQKVEFLVSFYNNEISEKSEIFDDQFSVERPDGSNFTLKIRSTKLEDSAMYFCASSEISYSAYEQYFGPGTRLTVT.